This T cell receptor (beta chain) came from a study of blood T cell repertoires in COVID-19. Background on the study: Donors in the United States, Italy and Spain gave samples during acute or convalescent COVID-19. From T cells, B-cell-depleted T cells, or PBMCs came the material, which was cDNA or gDNA.

Per the study methods: Quantification of nucleated cells was approximated via reference gene primer amplification. TCRdb's copy holds only in-frame clones and misses some; the assay was immunoSEQ multiplex PCR. The V and J calls and clone size are taken from that table; D and trimming were inferred from the DNA. The data contain 210,000 or so clones, around 85% of them singletons. The CDR3 is made up of 16 amino acids. The V gene lost 4 bases and the J gene lost 2 bases, with 14 bases spanning the gap. Germline V lookup: CDR1 MDHEN, CDR2 SYDVKM. This receptor was identified in a human donor in a cohort sampled during active COVID-19. The sequenced sample consisted of peripheral blood. The rearrangement joins TRBV28 to TRBJ1-4; TRBD1 might be the D (6 bases). The CDR3 protein is CASSSVTGPTNEKLFF. The DNA of the CDR3 is TGTGCCAGCAGTTCGGTCACAGGGCCCACTAATGAAAAACTGTTTTTT.